The 21 T cell receptor beta chains listed next were all sequenced from one sample in a study of blood T cell repertoires in COVID-19. Using immunoSEQ multiplex PCR, the repertoire was profiled, and TCRdb retains in-frame clones only, with some absent. The table has 100,000 to 150,000 clones, around 85% seen once; the top ten hold 3.5% to 4.5%. What was sequenced was peripheral blood. Receptors were obtained from a man aged 55 to 70 with acute or convalescent COVID-19.

The chain joins TRBV7-6 to TRBJ2-2; 7 bases map to TRBD1. Germline CDR1 SGHVS, CDR2 FNYEAQ. Trimming at V came to 5 bases and at J to 5 bases, leaving 8 bases not matched to a gene. There are 15 residues in the CDR3. CDR3 sequence (DNA): TGTGCCAGCAGCCTTCTTACAGGGGCGACCGGGGAGCTGTTTTTT. It yields the protein CASSLLTGATGELFF.

This clone has a single count. V and J are TRBV18 and TRBJ2-5; D not resolved. Trimming shortened V by 3 bases and J by 0 bases, and 5 bases separated the two germline ends. The CDR3 is made up of 13 amino acids. The germline V gene encodes CDR1 KGHSH and CDR2 LQKENI. As DNA, the CDR3 is TGTGCCAGCTCACCCCTCGACCAAGAGACCCAGTACTTC. It translates to CASSPLDQETQYF.

This chain joins TRBV14 and TRBJ2-5; TRBD1 aligns across 9 bases. Near its end, the DNA agrees better with TRBJ2-7, so the J call may be wrong. Germline V gene sequence: CDR1 SGHDN, CDR2 FVKESK. The CDR3 is 15 residues long. DNA for the CDR3: TGTGCCAGCAGCCACCTGACAGGGGGACCCTACGAGCAGTACTTC. Protein: CASSHLTGGPYEQYF.

This clone was observed a single time. The CDR3: CASEGDTRYEQYF. CDR3 DNA sequence: TGTGCCAGCGAGGGGGATACCCGGTATGAGCAGTACTTC. The chain employs TRBV10-3 and TRBJ2-7; TRBD1 is a possible D gene (6 bases). Deletions cut 10 bases from V and 7 bases from J, with 20 bases between. Per the germline V gene, CDR1 is ENHRY and CDR2 is SYGVKD. The CDR3 is made up of 13 amino acids.

This clone was found a few times. The rearrangement uses TRBV28 and TRBJ2-3; 7 nucleotides align to TRBD2. The CDR3 is 17 amino acids. The V gene end was trimmed by 4 bases and the J gene end by 2 bases; junction bases not matched to a gene: 12. CDR1 is MDHEN and CDR2 is SYDVKM in the germline V gene. The DNA of the CDR3 is TGTGCCAGCAGTTCCCCCCTAGGACTAGTTGACACAGATACGCAGTATTTT. Protein: CASSSPLGLVDTDTQYF.

The chain has TRBV5-5 and TRBJ2-1, with 10 bases fitting TRBD1. Germline assignment: CDR1 SGHKS and CDR2 YYEKEE (reference sequence). The CDR3 loop spans 16 amino acids. V was pared by 3 bases and J by 1 base, with 4 bases of the junction left unmatched. For the CDR3, the DNA is TGTGCCAGCAGCTGGGGGACAGGGGTATCCTACAATGAGCAGTTCTTC. The encoded protein is CASSWGTGVSYNEQFF.

This rearrangement joins TRBV4-1 to TRBJ2-7; TRBD2 is a possible D gene (6 bases). Germline loops: CDR1 MGHRA, CDR2 YSYEKL. With 4 bases removed from V and 7 bases from J, the gap between germline ends came to 20 bases. CDR3 length equals 15 residues. This chain's CDR3 is CASSLRPGLAWEQYF. CDR3 bases: TGCGCCAGCAGCCTGCGACCGGGACTCGCTTGGGAGCAGTACTTC.

This rearrangement joins TRBV7-9 to TRBJ2-7; 7 bases are shared with TRBD1. The V segment lost 5 bases and the J segment 2 bases; nucleotides outside the gene matches: 3. Germline V lookup: CDR1 SEHNR, CDR2 FQNEAQ (reference sequence). The CDR3 loop spans 13 amino acids. CDR3 in amino acids: CASSTGTAYEQYF. The CDR3 DNA follows: TGTGCCAGCAGCACTGGGACAGCCTACGAGCAGTACTTC. The full variable domain, completed using reference TRBV7-9 and TRBJ2-7, is DTGVSQNPRHKITKRGQNVTFRCDPISEHNRLYWYRQTLGQGPEFLTYFQNEAQLEKSRLLSDRFSAERPKGSFSTLEIQRTEQGDSAMYLCASSTGTAYEQYFGPGTRLTVT.

In this sample, this clone turned up once. The chain uses TRBV28 and TRBJ2-7; D is possibly TRBD2 (7 bases). Trimming shortened V by 6 bases and J by 0 bases, and 15 bases separated the two germline ends. This CDR3 contains 15 residues. CDR1 is MDHEN, CDR2 SYDVKM, per germline. CDR3 residues: CASSLGGASSYEQYF. CDR3 DNA: TGTGCCAGCAGCCTAGGGGGGGCCAGCTCCTACGAGCAGTACTTC.

The CDR3 reads CASSVLYEQYF. The CDR3 DNA is TGTGCCAGCAGCGTTTTATACGAGCAGTACTTC. This chain uses TRBV7-9 with TRBJ2-7; D gene ambiguous. Trimming took off 5 bases at V and 4 bases at J, with 6 bases between the two ends. The CDR3 spans 11 residues. CDR1 and CDR2 from the germline V gene are SEHNR and FQNEAQ (reference sequence).

V usage is TRBV7-8 and J usage is TRBJ1-2; 7 bases are a match to TRBD1. The CDR3 has 15 amino acids. Germline CDR1 reads SGHVS; CDR2 reads FQNEAQ. The V and J ends lost 7 bases and 6 bases, in that order; junction bases with no gene match: 14. CDR3 residues: CASTHRRGQWNGYTF. CDR3 sequence (DNA): TGTGCCAGCACCCATCGTCGGGGACAGTGGAATGGCTACACCTTC.

This chain links TRBV6-2 or TRBV6-3 with TRBJ1-4, with TRBD1 as a possible D gene (5 bases). There are 15 residues in the CDR3. V lost 2 bases to trimming and J lost 3 bases, with 10 bases between them. The V gene's germline CDR1 is MNHEY and CDR2 SVGEGT. The CDR3: CASSYDGASNEKLFF. Written as DNA, the CDR3 is TGTGCCAGCAGTTACGATGGGGCCTCTAATGAAAAACTGTTTTTT.

This rearrangement joins TRBV18 to TRBJ2-5; 7 positions agree with TRBD2. Germline CDR1 is KGHSH and CDR2 is LQKENI. The length of the CDR3 is 16 residues. J lost 4 bases, V lost 2 bases, and 10 bases had no gene match. The DNA of the CDR3 is TGTGCCAGCTCACCATTAGGAGCGGGAAACGGAGAGACCCAGTACTTC. It encodes CASSPLGAGNGETQYF. The full variable domain, in which reference TRBV18 and TRBJ2-5 provide the parts outside the CDR3, is NAGVMQNPRHLVRRRGQEARLRCSPMKGHSHVYWYRQLPEEGLKFMVYLQKENIIDESGMPKERFSAEFPKEGPSILRIQQVVRGDSAAYFCASSPLGAGNGETQYFGPGTRLLVL.

The rearrangement links TRBV19 to TRBJ1-1; TRBD1 matches at 7 bases. Germline V CDR1 and CDR2: LNHDA, SQIVND (reference sequence). V lost 6 bases, J lost 3 bases, and 7 bases stayed unmatched. This CDR3 is 14 amino acids long. The CDR3 sequence: CASSFGTDHTEAFF. CDR3 bases: TGTGCCAGTAGCTTCGGGACAGATCACACTGAAGCTTTCTTT.

The genes are TRBV5-6 and TRBJ2-7, with D perhaps matching TRBD1 (6 bases). Trimming removed 0 bases at V and 3 bases at J, with 7 bases between. This CDR3 contains 13 residues. Per the germline V gene, CDR1 is SGHDT and CDR2 is YYEEEE. In DNA, the CDR3 is TGTGCCAGCAGCTTGGGGACAGTCTACGAGCAGTACTTC. This translates into CASSLGTVYEQYF.

V usage is TRBV18 and J usage is TRBJ1-2; TRBD1 is a possible D gene (6 bases). CDR3 length: 17 amino acids. Germline V gene data show CDR1 as KGHSH and CDR2 as LQKENI. Trimming removed 4 bases from V and 0 bases from J, with 18 bases in between. Here the CDR3 DNA reads TGTGCCAGCTCACTTCTAGGACAGTTCAATTCTAACTATGGCTACACCTTC. The encoded protein is CASSLLGQFNSNYGYTF.

This clone was counted a single time. J is TRBJ2-7 and V is TRBV5-1; 7 bases line up with TRBD1. The CDR3 sequence is 14 residues long. Germline CDR1 is SGHRS and CDR2 is YFSETQ. The V gene end was trimmed by 4 bases and the J gene end by 3 bases; junction bases not matched to a gene: 7. CDR3 sequence: CASSPSGDSYEQYF. The DNA for the CDR3 is TGCGCCAGCAGCCCATCAGGGGACAGCTACGAGCAGTACTTC.

V is TRBV7-3 and J is TRBJ2-2; D unclear. Trimming cost V 1 base and J 1 base, with 10 bases left between them. This CDR3 is built from 16 residues. CDR1 and CDR2 (germline): SGHTA, FQGTGA. This chain's CDR3 is CASSLIGQVNTGELFF. Written as DNA, the CDR3 is TGTGCCAGCAGCTTAATTGGCCAGGTGAACACCGGGGAGCTGTTTTTT.

About this clone: Distinct nucleotide sequences in the sample also encode this CDR3. V and J are TRBV9 and TRBJ2-5; D possibly corresponds to TRBD2 (6 bases). Germline CDR1 and CDR2: SGDLS and YYNGEE. This CDR3 has 13 amino acids. Trimming pared 0 bases from V and 4 bases from J, leaving 7 bases between. The DNA for the CDR3 is TGTGCCAGCAGCGTAGTGGGGGGAGAGACCCAGTACTTC. Translated, it gives CASSVVGGETQYF.

The V gene is TRBV30, the J gene TRBJ1-1; D perhaps matches TRBD1 (5 bases). CDR1 and CDR2 from the germline V gene are GTSNPN and SVGIG (reference sequence). This CDR3 spans 12 amino acids. The V end lost 7 bases, the J end lost 7 bases, and 16 bases lay between the germline ends. As DNA, the CDR3 is TGTGCCTCTAATAACCGGGGGATTGAAGCTTTCTTT. Protein sequence: CASNNRGIEAFF.

The chain is built from TRBV3-1 (or the pseudogene TRBV3-2) and TRBJ2-7; possible D gene TRBD2, 5 bases. Trimming took 1 base from V and 7 from J, leaving 14 bases between them. The germline V gene encodes CDR1 LGHDT and CDR2 YNNKEL (reference sequence). This CDR3 contains 14 residues. In DNA, the CDR3 is TGTGCCAGCAGCCAAGCCCGGGGTCTAGGGGAGCAGTACTTC. Amino acid sequence: CASSQARGLGEQYF.